This T cell receptor (beta chain) was recovered during a study of CD8 T cells in ankylosing spondylitis. Study-wide findings and caveats: Clones linked to disease were reported to show significant enrichment in matched ankylosing spondylitis synovial fluid. There was a TCR beta motif, made of roughly eight highly homologous variants, that appeared characteristic of ankylosing spondylitis blood.

There are a few counts of this clonotype. The antigen is unknown. From the 5' RACE reads, TCRdb called clonotypes with MiXCR, one entry per CDR3 protein. The sample has over 130,000 distinct CDR3 sequences, 40% to 50% seen once; the top ten hold 13% to 15%. The material sequenced was synovial fluid, either unsorted or a sorted T cell fraction (not recorded which). This clonotype originated in a male donor with ankylosing spondylitis.

The CDR3, as DNA: TGCAGCGTCGAGGAACATACGACTGAAGCTTTCTTT. It translates to CSVEEHTTEAFF. The chain joins TRBV29-1 to TRBJ1-1, with D unclear. CDR1 SQVTM and CDR2 ANQGSEA come from the germline V gene. The CDR3 has 12 amino acids. V lost 6 bases and J 5 bases, leaving 13 bases between the germline ends.